One and the same sample provided the 9 T cell receptor beta chains below, sequenced in a study of T cell responses to AZD1222 COVID-19 vaccine. Assay used: immunoSEQ multiplex PCR; TCRdb lists only in-frame clones, some missing. The sample consists of 150,000 to 200,000 clones, about nine tenths of them appearing once. Sequencing used peripheral blood, obtained on day 0 of MenACWY control vaccination. The receptors come from an adult in good health.

The chain employs TRBV28 and TRBJ1-1, with D unresolved. CDR1 MDHEN and CDR2 SYDVKM come from the germline V gene. The CDR3 is made up of 11 amino acids. Trimming took 8 bases from V and 6 from J, leaving 10 bases between them. CDR3 protein: CASGGVPEAFF. The CDR3 DNA sequence: TGTGCCAGCGGCGGGGTCCCTGAAGCTTTCTTT.

V usage is TRBV7-2 and J usage is TRBJ1-5; D is possibly TRBD1 (5 bases). Trimming left V 0 bases short and J 6 bases short, with 15 bases between. The CDR3 has 16 amino acids. Germline assignment: CDR1 SGHTA and CDR2 FQGNSA. CDR3 loop: CASSLAPGGRGQPQHF. DNA of the CDR3: TGTGCCAGCAGCTTAGCGCCGGGGGGAAGAGGTCAGCCCCAGCATTTT.

V usage is TRBV7-9 and J usage is TRBJ1-4; D not certain. Looked up from germline, CDR1 is SEHNR and CDR2 is FQNEAQ (reference sequence). The length of the CDR3 is 15 residues. V was pared by 1 base and J by 4 bases, with 10 bases between. The CDR3 is CASSLGFGLNEKLFF. The CDR3 coding sequence is TGTGCCAGCAGCTTAGGGTTTGGGCTTAATGAAAAACTGTTTTTT.

V and J are TRBV5-4 and TRBJ1-1; no clear D. The germline V and J ends were trimmed by 0 bases and 0 bases, with 3 bases remaining between them. The CDR3 is 13 residues long. CDR1 is SGHNT and CDR2 is YYREEE in the germline V gene (reference sequence). The CDR3 nucleotides read TGTGCCAGCAGCTTGGGGGTGAACACTGAAGCTTTCTTT. Its translation: CASSLGVNTEAFF. The full variable domain, in which reference TRBV5-4 and TRBJ1-1 provide the parts outside the CDR3, is ETGVTQSPTHLIKTRGQQVTLRCSSQSGHNTVSWYQQALGQGPQFIFQYYREEENGRGNFPPRFSGLQFPNYSSELNVNALELDDSALYLCASSLGVNTEAFFGQGTRLTVV.

The chain couples TRBV6-5 to TRBJ2-1, with 9 positions matching TRBD2. V lost 10 bases and J lost 8; bases outside the gene matches: 9. This CDR3 region has 13 residues. CDR1 and CDR2 (germline): MNHEY, SVGAGI. CDR3 nucleotides: TGTGCCACCTCGGGTAGCGGGAGATATGAGCAGTTCTTC. Translated, it gives CATSGSGRYEQFF.

The chain couples TRBV18 to TRBJ2-2; the match to TRBD1 covers 7 bases. J was trimmed by 3 bases and V by 6 bases; bases with no gene match: 10. The CDR3 extends over 16 amino acids. Looked up from germline, CDR1 is KGHSH and CDR2 is LQKENI. The CDR3 protein is CASSRDRQGYTGELFF. Written as DNA, the CDR3 is TGTGCCAGCTCTCGGGACCGACAGGGCTACACCGGGGAGCTGTTTTTT.

V and J are TRBV29-1 and TRBJ2-1, with a tentative D call TRBD2 (6 bases). V was trimmed by 2 bases and J by 6 bases, leaving 20 bases between them. Germline V gene lookup returns CDR1 SQVTM and CDR2 ANQGSEA. The CDR3 consists of 16 residues. The CDR3 reads CSVESGDGPGSNEQFF. The CDR3 DNA is TGCAGCGTTGAATCGGGGGACGGCCCGGGGAGCAATGAGCAGTTCTTC.

J is TRBJ1-5 and V is TRBV19; TRBD1 is a possible D gene (6 bases). The CDR3 has 14 residues. Trimming took off 4 bases at V and 3 bases at J, with 10 bases between the two ends. The germline V gene encodes CDR1 LNHDA and CDR2 SQIVND (reference sequence). This chain's CDR3 is CASSTGQFNQPQHF. The CDR3 DNA reads TGTGCCAGTAGTACCGGACAGTTCAATCAGCCCCAGCATTTT.

This chain connects TRBV5-1 to TRBJ2-1, with 12 bases identical to TRBD1. V was clipped by 3 bases and J by 9 bases; unmatched bases: 7. CDR1 is SGHRS, CDR2 YFSETQ, per germline. The CDR3 contains 15 residues. CDR3 bases: TGCGCCAGCAGCTCTAACGGGACAGGGGGCCGTGAGCAGTTCTTC. Its translation is CASSSNGTGGREQFF.